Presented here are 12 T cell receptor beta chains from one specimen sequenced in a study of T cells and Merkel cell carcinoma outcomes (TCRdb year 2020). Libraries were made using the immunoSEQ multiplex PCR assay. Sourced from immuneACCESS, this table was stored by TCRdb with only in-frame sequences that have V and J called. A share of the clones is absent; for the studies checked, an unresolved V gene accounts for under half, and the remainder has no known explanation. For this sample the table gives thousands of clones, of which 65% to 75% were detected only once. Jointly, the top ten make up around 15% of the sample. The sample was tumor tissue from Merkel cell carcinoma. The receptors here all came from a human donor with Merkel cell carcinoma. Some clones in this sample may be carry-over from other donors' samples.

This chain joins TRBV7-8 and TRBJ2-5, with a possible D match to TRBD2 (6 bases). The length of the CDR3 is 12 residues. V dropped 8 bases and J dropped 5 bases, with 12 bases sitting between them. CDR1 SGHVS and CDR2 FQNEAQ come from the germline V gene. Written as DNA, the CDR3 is TGTGCCAGCCTCTCAGGGAGGGAGACCCAGTACTTC. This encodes CASLSGRETQYF. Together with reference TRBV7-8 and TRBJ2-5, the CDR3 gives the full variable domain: GAGVSQSPRYKVAKRGQDVALRCDPISGHVSLFWYQQALGQGPEFLTYFQNEAQLDKSGLPSDRFFAERPEGSVSTLKIQRTQQEDSAVYLCASLSGRETQYFGPGTRLLVL.

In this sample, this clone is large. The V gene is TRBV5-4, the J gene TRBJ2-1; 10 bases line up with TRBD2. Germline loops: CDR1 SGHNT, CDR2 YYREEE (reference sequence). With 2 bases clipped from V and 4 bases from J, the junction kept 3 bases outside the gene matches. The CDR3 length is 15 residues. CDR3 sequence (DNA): TGTGCCAGCAGCTTCGTAGCGGGAGGATACAATGAGCAGTTCTTC. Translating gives CASSFVAGGYNEQFF.

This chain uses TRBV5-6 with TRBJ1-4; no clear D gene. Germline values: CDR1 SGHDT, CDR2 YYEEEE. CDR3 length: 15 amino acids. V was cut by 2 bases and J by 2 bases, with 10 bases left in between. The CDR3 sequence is CASSLGLGTNEKLFF. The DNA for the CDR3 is TGTGCCAGCAGCTTAGGGCTGGGGACTAATGAAAAACTGTTTTTT.

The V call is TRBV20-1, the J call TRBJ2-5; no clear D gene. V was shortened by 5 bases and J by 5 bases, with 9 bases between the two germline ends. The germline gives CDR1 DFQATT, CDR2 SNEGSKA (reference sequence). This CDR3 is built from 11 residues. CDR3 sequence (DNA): TGCAGTGCTCGCACGATGGAGACCCAGTACTTC. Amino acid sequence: CSARTMETQYF.

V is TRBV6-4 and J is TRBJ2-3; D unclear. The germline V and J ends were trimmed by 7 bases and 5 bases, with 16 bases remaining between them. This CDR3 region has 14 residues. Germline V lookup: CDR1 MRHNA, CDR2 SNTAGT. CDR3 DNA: TGTGCCAGCAAGTTCGAGGTTGGGCAAGATACGCAGTATTTT. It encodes CASKFEVGQDTQYF.

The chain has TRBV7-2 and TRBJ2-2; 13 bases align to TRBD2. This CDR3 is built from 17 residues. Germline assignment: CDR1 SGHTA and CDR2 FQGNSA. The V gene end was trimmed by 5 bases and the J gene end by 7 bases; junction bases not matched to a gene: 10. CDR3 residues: CASSGGLAGITGGELFF. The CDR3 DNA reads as TGTGCCAGCAGCGGGGGACTAGCGGGGATCACTGGCGGGGAGCTGTTTTTT.

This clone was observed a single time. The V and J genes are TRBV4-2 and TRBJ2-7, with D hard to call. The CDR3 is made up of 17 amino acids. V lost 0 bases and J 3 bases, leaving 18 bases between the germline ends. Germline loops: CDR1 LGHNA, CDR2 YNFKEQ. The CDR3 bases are TGTGCCAGCAGCCAAGATGGCGGACCCTCGACCTACTACGAGCAGTACTTC. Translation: CASSQDGGPSTYYEQYF.

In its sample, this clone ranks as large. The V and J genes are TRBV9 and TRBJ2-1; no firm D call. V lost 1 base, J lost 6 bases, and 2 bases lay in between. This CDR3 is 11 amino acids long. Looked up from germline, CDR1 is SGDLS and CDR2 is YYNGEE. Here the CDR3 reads CASSVTNEQFF. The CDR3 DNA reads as TGTGCCAGCAGCGTAACCAATGAGCAGTTCTTC.

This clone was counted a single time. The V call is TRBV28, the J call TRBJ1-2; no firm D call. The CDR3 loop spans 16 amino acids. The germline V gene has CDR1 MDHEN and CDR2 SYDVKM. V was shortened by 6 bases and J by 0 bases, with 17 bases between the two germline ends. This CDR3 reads CASSLAGSLANYGYTF. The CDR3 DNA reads TGTGCCAGCAGCCTGGCGGGGTCACTAGCTAACTATGGCTACACCTTC.

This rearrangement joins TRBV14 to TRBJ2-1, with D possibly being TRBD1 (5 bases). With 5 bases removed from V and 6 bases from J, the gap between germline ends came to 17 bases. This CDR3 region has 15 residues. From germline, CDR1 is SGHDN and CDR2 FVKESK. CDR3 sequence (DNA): TGTGCCAGCAGCAAAATATCAACAGGTTCCAATGAGCAGTTCTTC. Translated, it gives CASSKISTGSNEQFF. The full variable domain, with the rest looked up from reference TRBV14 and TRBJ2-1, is EAGVTQFPSHSVIEKGQTVTLRCDPISGHDNLYWYRRVMGKEIKFLLHFVKESKQDESGMPNNRFLAERTGGTYSTLKVQPAELEDSGVYFCASSKISTGSNEQFFGPGTRLTVL.

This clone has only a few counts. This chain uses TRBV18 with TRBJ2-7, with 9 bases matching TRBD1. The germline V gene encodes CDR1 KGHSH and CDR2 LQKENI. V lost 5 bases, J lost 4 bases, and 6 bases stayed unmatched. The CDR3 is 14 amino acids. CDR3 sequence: CASSSGTGMYEQYF. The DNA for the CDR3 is TGTGCCAGCTCAAGCGGGACAGGGATGTACGAGCAGTACTTC.

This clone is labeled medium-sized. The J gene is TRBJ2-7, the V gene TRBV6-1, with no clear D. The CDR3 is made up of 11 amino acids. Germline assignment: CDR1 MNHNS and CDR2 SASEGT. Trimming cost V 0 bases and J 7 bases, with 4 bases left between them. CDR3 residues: CASSEAREQYF. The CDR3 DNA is TGTGCCAGCAGTGAAGCCCGAGAGCAGTACTTC.